This T cell receptor beta chain was recorded in a study of T cells in Graves' hyperthyroidism and ophthalmopathy. About this clonotype: The antigen is not known.

Whole-study findings and limits: A model of 13 V-J features distinguished ophthalmopathy from stable hyperthyroidism.

Amplified TCR beta CDR3 regions came from RNA transcripts. First-round RT-PCR with HTBI primers amplified the TCR CDR3 region. Each CDR3 protein gets one entry after TCRdb re-called the multiplex PCR reads with MiXCR. The sample comprises around 540,000 distinct CDR3 sequences, about 16% of which are singletons, and 25% to 30% rests with the top ten. CDR1 and CDR2 (germline): MGHRA, YSYEKL. The CDR3 is made up of 14 amino acids. The origin of this receptor is a woman younger than 45 with Graves' ophthalmopathy. The V gene is TRBV4-1, the J gene TRBJ2-7; D not resolved. The J call is uncertain, as TRBJ2-1 better fits the DNA end. The sample taken for sequencing was blood. CDR3 sequence reads: CASSQVVHAYEQFF. Written as DNA, the CDR3 is TGCGCCAGCAGCCAAGTCGTACATGCCTACGAGCAGTTCTTC.